This T cell receptor beta chain was sequenced in a study of cytomegalovirus exposure and HLA in healthy donors. Whole-study results and caveats: Prediction of most subjects' HLA-A and HLA-B alleles by TCR beta sequences was reportedly accurate. In a later analysis, at a false discovery rate of 0.05, 16,951 TCR beta sequences matched HLA alleles. A prior analysis recorded that most TCR beta V segments were productive about 87% or about 30% of the time.

In the PCR, 60 Vbeta and 13 Jbeta primers were used. Profiled with immunoSEQ multiplex PCR; TCRdb holds only in-frame clones, not every one. The data show hundreds of thousands of clones, roughly 79% seen once. In regard to this clone: Its antigen is currently unknown.

Germline V gene sequence: CDR1 SGHTA, CDR2 FQGTGA. The CDR3 covers 15 residues. The V segment lost 3 bases and the J segment 1 base; nucleotides outside the gene matches: 5. The chain has TRBV7-3 and TRBJ2-5; the match to TRBD2 covers 7 bases. Sequencing was performed on PBMCs. This sequence was found in a woman aged 40 to 55 in good health and CMV-seronegative. CDR3 nucleotide sequence: TGTGCCAGCAGCTTGGGACTATACCCCCAAGAGACCCAGTACTTC. Protein sequence: CASSLGLYPQETQYF.